The sequence of this T cell receptor beta chain was determined in a study of monozygotic twins with inflammatory bowel disease. The CDR3 totals 19 residues. Germline CDR1 and CDR2: MGHRA and YSYEKL. TCRdb reanalyzed the 5' RACE reads, giving one entry per CDR3 protein sequence and no DNA. This listing includes 400,000 to 500,000 distinct CDR3 sequences. The TCR sequence derives from a human donor with ulcerative colitis or Crohn's disease, or a healthy co-twin of an affected twin (not recorded which). Source material: blood. The J gene is TRBJ1-3, the V gene TRBV4-1; checking the TCRdb D call of TRBD1 is not possible without DNA. The CDR3: CASSQDFFQSRGSGNTIYF.